These T cell receptor beta chains were read from a single sample in a study of sequential checkpoint blockade in melanoma. TCRdb keeps only in-frame clones here, not all; method: immunoSEQ multiplex PCR. The sample gives roughly 2,000 clones, under 25% of which show up once; under 15% is in the top ten. The sample consisted of tumor tissue (inferred from file names), taken from a patient given nivolumab and ipilimumab in sequence. These receptors were collected from a human donor with melanoma. Both conserved end residues are part of each CDR3. Each record gives: J gene, clone size, D gene, CDR3 length, V gene, CDR3 protein, CDR3 DNA. The D gene is left open where the match is weak. A row's size may be missing; if present it is once, few, many or a size class.

j_call: TRBJ2-6
clone_size: medium-sized
d_call: -
cdr3_length: 15
v_call: TRBV9
cdr3_aa: CASSVAWGGANVLTF
cdr3_nt: TGTGCCAGCAGCGTAGCTTGGGGAGGGGCCAACGTCCTGACTTTC

j_call: TRBJ2-7
clone_size: -
d_call: -
cdr3_length: 14
v_call: TRBV6-8
cdr3_aa: CASSSSGALYEQYF
cdr3_nt: TGTGCCAGCAGTTCGTCAGGGGCCTTATACGAGCAGTACTTC

j_call: TRBJ1-4
clone_size: medium-sized
d_call: -
cdr3_length: 14
v_call: TRBV11-3
cdr3_aa: CASSRGPGGEKLFF
cdr3_nt: TGTGCCAGCAGCCGCGGACCCGGGGGCGAAAAACTGTTTTTT

j_call: TRBJ2-2
clone_size: few
d_call: -
cdr3_length: 15
v_call: TRBV6-8
cdr3_aa: CASSGTFGDTGELFF
cdr3_nt: TGTGCCAGCAGTGGAACTTTCGGGGACACCGGGGAGCTGTTTTTT

j_call: TRBJ2-1
clone_size: -
d_call: TRBD2
cdr3_length: 14
v_call: TRBV29-1
cdr3_aa: CSVGTSGGNNEQFF
cdr3_nt: TGCAGCGTTGGGACTAGCGGGGGAAACAATGAGCAGTTCTTC

j_call: TRBJ2-6
clone_size: few
d_call: -
cdr3_length: 14
v_call: TRBV11-3
cdr3_aa: CASSAISGANVLTF
cdr3_nt: TGTGCCAGCAGCGCGATCTCTGGGGCCAACGTCCTGACTTTC

j_call: TRBJ2-1
clone_size: medium-sized
d_call: TRBD1
cdr3_length: 14
v_call: TRBV11-3
cdr3_aa: CASGRDRGRNEQFF
cdr3_nt: TGTGCCAGCGGCCGGGACAGGGGGCGAAATGAGCAGTTCTTC

j_call: TRBJ2-5
clone_size: medium-sized
d_call: -
cdr3_length: 16
v_call: TRBV11-3
cdr3_aa: CASSSLRSGGEETQYF
cdr3_nt: TGTGCCAGCAGCTCGCTTAGAAGCGGAGGCGAAGAGACCCAGTACTTC

j_call: TRBJ1-4
clone_size: -
d_call: TRBD1
cdr3_length: 15
v_call: TRBV28
cdr3_aa: CASSFRGQGNEKLFF
cdr3_nt: TGTGCCAGCAGTTTCCGGGGACAGGGGAATGAAAAACTGTTTTTT

j_call: TRBJ1-1
clone_size: -
d_call: -
cdr3_length: 12
v_call: TRBV29-1
cdr3_aa: CSVDLQNTEAFF
cdr3_nt: TGCAGCGTTGACTTGCAGAACACTGAAGCTTTCTTT

j_call: TRBJ2-4
clone_size: -
d_call: -
cdr3_length: 16
v_call: TRBV15
cdr3_aa: CATSRLSTGSGDIQYF
cdr3_nt: TGTGCCACCAGCAGACTTTCGACCGGCTCCGGGGACATTCAGTACTTC

j_call: TRBJ2-7
clone_size: -
d_call: -
cdr3_length: 15
v_call: TRBV19
cdr3_aa: CASSPTDPSERKQYF
cdr3_nt: TGTGCCAGTAGTCCGACAGACCCCTCAGAGCGTAAGCAGTACTTC

j_call: TRBJ1-1
clone_size: -
d_call: TRBD1
cdr3_length: 14
v_call: TRBV14
cdr3_aa: CASSEQGLGTEAFF
cdr3_nt: TGTGCCAGCAGCGAACAGGGGCTTGGAACTGAAGCTTTCTTT

j_call: TRBJ1-5
clone_size: few
d_call: TRBD1
cdr3_length: 15
v_call: TRBV19
cdr3_aa: CASSRTGDSNQPQHF
cdr3_nt: TGTGCCAGTAGTCGGACAGGGGATAGCAATCAGCCCCAGCATTTT

j_call: TRBJ1-4
clone_size: -
d_call: -
cdr3_length: 14
v_call: TRBV19
cdr3_aa: CASSSRGGGEKLFF
cdr3_nt: TGTGCCAGTAGTTCTCGGGGAGGTGGCGAAAAACTGTTTTTT

j_call: TRBJ1-2
clone_size: few
d_call: -
cdr3_length: 15
v_call: TRBV4-1
cdr3_aa: CASSQDPRGDYGYTF
cdr3_nt: TGCGCCAGCAGCCAAGACCCTAGGGGGGACTATGGCTACACCTTC

j_call: TRBJ1-4
clone_size: -
d_call: -
cdr3_length: 13
v_call: TRBV10-2
cdr3_aa: CASSEAGNEKLFF
cdr3_nt: TGCGCCAGCAGTGAGGCAGGGAACGAAAAACTGTTTTTT

j_call: TRBJ1-1
clone_size: -
d_call: -
cdr3_length: 16
v_call: TRBV18
cdr3_aa: CASSPRTFTGLETAFF
cdr3_nt: TGTGCCAGCTCACCCCGAACGTTTACGGGACTTGAAACGGCTTTCTTT

j_call: TRBJ2-7
clone_size: -
d_call: -
cdr3_length: 12
v_call: TRBV12-5
cdr3_aa: CASRKYPYEQYF
cdr3_nt: TGTGCCAGCCGCAAATACCCCTACGAGCAGTACTTC

j_call: TRBJ2-1
clone_size: few
d_call: TRBD2
cdr3_length: 18
v_call: TRBV28
cdr3_aa: CASRKGLAGVLSYNEQFF
cdr3_nt: TGTGCCAGCAGGAAGGGACTAGCGGGAGTATTGTCCTACAATGAGCAGTTCTTC

j_call: TRBJ2-3
clone_size: medium-sized
d_call: TRBD2
cdr3_length: 16
v_call: TRBV6-8
cdr3_aa: CASSYGPSGRTDTQYF
cdr3_nt: TGTGCCAGCAGTTACGGGCCTAGCGGGAGAACAGATACGCAGTATTTT

j_call: TRBJ1-4
clone_size: few
d_call: -
cdr3_length: 14
v_call: TRBV28
cdr3_aa: CASSLEGLVEKLFF
cdr3_nt: TGTGCCAGCAGTTTAGAGGGGTTGGTTGAAAAACTGTTTTTT

j_call: TRBJ1-5
clone_size: -
d_call: -
cdr3_length: 16
v_call: TRBV18
cdr3_aa: CASSPSDRGLNQPQHF
cdr3_nt: TGTGCCAGCTCACCGTCTGACAGAGGTCTCAATCAGCCCCAGCATTTT

j_call: TRBJ1-2
clone_size: few
d_call: -
cdr3_length: 15
v_call: TRBV9
cdr3_aa: CASSAGGQANYGYTF
cdr3_nt: TGTGCCAGCAGCGCCGGGGGGCAGGCTAACTATGGCTACACCTTC

j_call: TRBJ1-3
clone_size: -
d_call: -
cdr3_length: 16
v_call: TRBV29-1
cdr3_aa: CSVAPAGNLAGNTIYF
cdr3_nt: TGCAGCGTTGCTCCCGCTGGAAACTTAGCTGGAAACACCATATATTTT

j_call: TRBJ2-2
clone_size: -
d_call: TRBD2
cdr3_length: 13
v_call: TRBV29-1
cdr3_aa: CSVTSGSSGELFF
cdr3_nt: TGCAGCGTGACTAGCGGGAGTAGCGGGGAGCTGTTTTTT

j_call: TRBJ2-2
clone_size: -
d_call: -
cdr3_length: 14
v_call: TRBV28
cdr3_aa: CASSRLANTGELFF
cdr3_nt: TGTGCCAGCAGTCGGCTAGCGAACACCGGGGAGCTGTTTTTT

j_call: TRBJ2-2
clone_size: -
d_call: TRBD2
cdr3_length: 17
v_call: TRBV14
cdr3_aa: CASSQRRGLAATGELFF
cdr3_nt: TGTGCCAGCAGCCAAAGGCGAGGGCTAGCGGCCACCGGGGAGCTGTTTTTT

j_call: TRBJ1-3
clone_size: -
d_call: TRBD1
cdr3_length: 16
v_call: TRBV6-8
cdr3_aa: CASASTGAGAGNTIYF
cdr3_nt: TGTGCCAGCGCTAGCACAGGGGCCGGGGCTGGAAACACCATATATTTT

j_call: TRBJ2-1
clone_size: -
d_call: -
cdr3_length: 13
v_call: TRBV10-2
cdr3_aa: CASSDPPYNEQFF
cdr3_nt: TGCGCCAGCAGTGACCCCCCCTACAATGAGCAGTTCTTC

j_call: TRBJ1-2
clone_size: -
d_call: TRBD1
cdr3_length: 13
v_call: TRBV6-8
cdr3_aa: CASSLGQGWGYTF
cdr3_nt: TGTGCCAGCAGTCTAGGACAGGGATGGGGCTACACCTTC

j_call: TRBJ1-1
clone_size: few
d_call: -
cdr3_length: 14
v_call: TRBV10-3
cdr3_aa: CAISEPGGSTEAFF
cdr3_nt: TGTGCCATCAGTGAGCCTGGAGGGAGCACTGAAGCTTTCTTT

j_call: TRBJ2-6
clone_size: few
d_call: TRBD1
cdr3_length: 16
v_call: TRBV6-8
cdr3_aa: CASKWTGGSGANVLTF
cdr3_nt: TGTGCCAGCAAATGGACAGGGGGCTCTGGGGCCAACGTCCTGACTTTC

j_call: TRBJ2-7
clone_size: -
d_call: TRBD2
cdr3_length: 14
v_call: TRBV5-1
cdr3_aa: CASSGRTGGGEQYF
cdr3_nt: TGCGCCAGCAGCGGCCGGACCGGGGGGGGCGAGCAGTACTTC

j_call: TRBJ1-2
clone_size: -
d_call: -
cdr3_length: 12
v_call: TRBV29-1
cdr3_aa: CSVEVGGWGYTF
cdr3_nt: TGCAGCGTTGAAGTGGGAGGGTGGGGCTACACCTTC

j_call: TRBJ1-5
clone_size: few
d_call: TRBD1
cdr3_length: 14
v_call: TRBV28
cdr3_aa: CASSSGTGVQPQHF
cdr3_nt: TGTGCCAGCAGTTCCGGGACAGGGGTCCAGCCCCAGCATTTT